This TCR beta chain was sequenced during a study of cytomegalovirus exposure and HLA in healthy donors. Overall study results and limits: Across all donors, roughly uniform sequencing depth was an assumption of the presence/absence analyses. The likely origin of a cluster of highly shared sequence variants was a sequencing artifact. Only CMV serostatus was available as immune exposure information.

13 Jbeta primers and 60 Vbeta primers were used for the PCR. Methods used by the authors: There were about 86 million unique TCR beta chains by a later count, and some 10 million of them were shared. Method: immunoSEQ multiplex PCR; TCRdb's copy keeps in-frame clones and lacks some. V and J calls plus clone size are reproduced from that table; the DNA served to infer D and trimming. Among about 82,000 clones, around 85% were seen once, and the ten largest hold roughly 13%. CDR1 SEHNR and CDR2 FQNEAQ come from the germline V gene (reference sequence). J gave up 4 bases and V 1 base, and 5 bases lay outside the gene matches. The CDR3 consists of 15 residues. Comment on this clone: Its antigen is as yet unknown.

V and J are TRBV7-9 and TRBJ2-5; 8 bases match TRBD2. Sequenced material: PBMCs. This receptor was identified in a human donor in good health. The CDR3 sequence: CASSLVGGARETQYF. In DNA, the CDR3 is TGTGCCAGCAGCTTAGTCGGGGGGGCCAGAGAGACCCAGTACTTC. Drawing the rest from reference TRBV7-9 and TRBJ2-5, the complete variable domain is DTGVSQNPRHKITKRGQNVTFRCDPISEHNRLYWYRQTLGQGPEFLTYFQNEAQLEKSRLLSDRFSAERPKGSFSTLEIQRTEQGDSAMYLCASSLVGGARETQYFGPGTRLLVL.